These 27 T cell receptor beta chains originate from one sample sequenced in a study of shared clonotypes between healthy human individuals. The table came from immunoSEQ multiplex PCR; TCRdb's copy has only in-frame clones and leaves some out. The data show about 110,000 clones, about 67% seen once. Sample: memory CD8+ T cells sorted from blood. Subset specified: CD45RO+ cells pooled with CCR7-negative TemRA cells. The source is a woman aged 25-40 years in good health.

The rearrangement uses TRBV7-9 and TRBJ2-1, with 7 positions matching TRBD1. J lost 2 bases, V lost 5 bases, and 6 bases had no gene match. CDR1 is SEHNR and CDR2 is FQNEAQ in the germline V gene (reference sequence). This CDR3 region has 15 residues. This CDR3 is CASSPRQGTYNEQFF. The CDR3 DNA reads as TGTGCCAGCAGCCCGCGACAGGGAACCTACAATGAGCAGTTCTTC.

V usage is TRBV9 and J usage is TRBJ2-1; D perhaps matches TRBD2 (6 bases). The germline V gene has CDR1 SGDLS and CDR2 YYNGEE. The ends were cut back, 0 bases at V and 0 bases at J, with 7 bases in the middle. The length of the CDR3 is 15 residues. CDR3 residues: CASSVAGASYNEQFF. CDR3 sequence (DNA): TGTGCCAGCAGCGTAGCGGGAGCCTCCTACAATGAGCAGTTCTTC.

The rearrangement uses TRBV14 and TRBJ2-1, with 11 bases aligning to TRBD2. V lost 0 bases and J lost 5; bases outside the gene matches: 12. Germline V gene sequence: CDR1 SGHDN, CDR2 FVKESK. The CDR3 covers 19 residues. This chain's CDR3 is CASSQDGPQRLAGNNEQFF. As DNA, the CDR3 is TGTGCCAGCAGCCAAGACGGTCCCCAACGACTAGCGGGGAACAATGAGCAGTTCTTC.

The chain couples TRBV7-8 to TRBJ1-3; no clear D. Trimming took off 2 bases at V and 2 bases at J, with 7 bases between the two ends. The CDR3 is 14 amino acids. CDR1 is SGHVS and CDR2 is FQNEAQ in the germline V gene. CDR3 coding DNA: TGTGCCAGCAGCTTATGGTTAGCTGGAAACACCATATATTTT. Translating gives CASSLWLAGNTIYF.

The CDR3 DNA is TGTGCCAGCAGGGACCCAGGTCGGGGGGCCTACGAGCAGTACTTC. This codes for CASRDPGRGAYEQYF. The chain links TRBV6-5 to TRBJ2-7, with 7 bases matching TRBD2. Trimming removed 6 bases from V and 2 bases from J; junction bases left unmatched: 10. The CDR3 spans 15 residues. Germline V gene data show CDR1 as MNHEY and CDR2 as SVGAGI.

This chain joins TRBV6-4 and TRBJ2-2; no reliable D call. Germline V lookup: CDR1 MRHNA, CDR2 SNTAGT. The CDR3 contains 13 residues. The V and J ends lost 6 bases and 1 base respectively, with 6 bases between them. The CDR3 sequence is CASSPMNTGELFF. CDR3 coding DNA: TGTGCCAGCAGCCCGATGAACACCGGGGAGCTGTTTTTT.

The chain has TRBV7-6 and TRBJ2-1, with 15 nucleotides matching TRBD2. After removal of 4 bases from V and 7 bases from J, the junction contained 8 bases not matched to a gene. Germline V gene sequence: CDR1 SGHVS, CDR2 FNYEAQ. CDR3 length: 17 amino acids. The CDR3 protein is CASSYGLAGGKWNEQFF. DNA for the CDR3: TGTGCCAGCAGCTACGGACTAGCGGGAGGGAAATGGAATGAGCAGTTCTTC.

This chain uses TRBV28 with TRBJ2-7, with D tentatively TRBD1 or TRBD2 (5 bases each). The CDR3 is 14 residues long. The germline V and J ends were trimmed by 5 bases and 3 bases, with 14 bases remaining between them. Germline V gene data show CDR1 as MDHEN and CDR2 as SYDVKM. This CDR3 reads CASSPRDPSYEQYF. The CDR3 bases are TGTGCCAGCAGTCCACGGGACCCCAGCTACGAGCAGTACTTC.

In its sample, this clone was seen many times. The V call is TRBV4-2, the J call TRBJ1-4; 10 bases are a match to TRBD1. Germline CDR1 LGHNA, CDR2 YNFKEQ. This CDR3 has 16 residues. V dropped 0 bases and J dropped 8; count of bases not matched to a gene: 6. CDR3 in amino acids: CASSQDHGTGEEKLFF. CDR3 DNA: TGTGCCAGCAGCCAAGACCACGGGACAGGGGAGGAAAAACTGTTTTTT.

The chain is built from TRBV28 and TRBJ2-1; TRBD2 matches 15 bases. Germline CDR1 and CDR2: MDHEN and SYDVKM. J lost 0 bases, V lost 8 bases, and 8 bases had no gene match. The CDR3 extends over 18 amino acids. CDR3 protein: CASGTGTSGRTSYNEQFF. In DNA form, the CDR3 reads TGTGCCAGCGGTACCGGGACTAGCGGGAGGACCTCCTACAATGAGCAGTTCTTC.

V usage is TRBV2 and J usage is TRBJ1-2; TRBD1 matches 7 bases. V gave up 6 bases and J gave up 8 bases; unmatched junction bases: 9. This CDR3 spans 13 amino acids. Germline lookup yields CDR1 SNHLY and CDR2 FYNNEI. The CDR3 here is CASSYDRVEGYTF. CDR3 coding DNA: TGTGCCAGCAGCTACGACAGGGTGGAAGGCTACACCTTC.

A single count supports this clone. This rearrangement joins TRBV5-6 to TRBJ2-7; 8 nucleotides agree with TRBD2. The CDR3 spans 15 residues. V shed 4 bases and J 3 bases; nucleotides not matched to a gene: 9. Germline V lookup: CDR1 SGHDT, CDR2 YYEEEE. CDR3 sequence (DNA): TGTGCCAGCAGCGAGGCTACTAGCGGTTTCTACGAGCAGTACTTC. Protein sequence: CASSEATSGFYEQYF. The variable domain in full, completed from reference TRBV5-6 and TRBJ2-7, reads DAGVTQSPTHLIKTRGQQVTLRCSPKSGHDTVSWYQQALGQGPQFIFQYYEEEERQRGNFPDRFSGHQFPNYSSELNVNALLLGDSALYLCASSEATSGFYEQYFGPGTRLTVT.

CDR3 residues: CASSDGTEETQYF. CDR3 sequence (DNA): TGTGCCAGCAGCGACGGGACGGAAGAGACCCAGTACTTC. The chain uses TRBV6-1 and TRBJ2-5; D tentatively fits TRBD1 or TRBD2 (5 bases each). This CDR3 comprises 13 residues. In germline, CDR1 is MNHNS, CDR2 SASEGT. V shed 6 bases and J shed 3 bases, with 11 bases lying between them.

The chain recombines TRBV7-9 with TRBJ1-2, with 9 nucleotides matching TRBD1. Per germline, CDR1 SEHNR and CDR2 FQNEAQ (reference sequence). CDR3 length: 14 amino acids. V lost 3 bases and J lost 10; bases outside the gene matches: 9. The CDR3 nucleotides are TGTGCCAGCAGCTTCATGACAGGGGGTAGTTACTACACCTTC. The encoded protein is CASSFMTGGSYYTF. The full variable domain, rest sourced from reference TRBV7-9 and TRBJ1-2, is DTGVSQNPRHKITKRGQNVTFRCDPISEHNRLYWYRQTLGQGPEFLTYFQNEAQLEKSRLLSDRFSAERPKGSFSTLEIQRTEQGDSAMYLCASSFMTGGSYYTFGSGTRLTVV.

The chain links TRBV4-1 to TRBJ2-2; D gene uncertain. The V end was cut by 3 bases, the J end by 4 bases, with 6 bases between. This CDR3 has 13 amino acids. Germline V gene sequence: CDR1 MGHRA, CDR2 YSYEKL. CDR3 coding DNA: TGCGCCAGCAGCCACAGTGGCACCGGGGAGCTGTTTTTT. Residues: CASSHSGTGELFF.

This sequence joins TRBV27 and TRBJ2-3; no firm D call. This CDR3 comprises 15 residues. Germline V gene lookup returns CDR1 MNHEY and CDR2 SMNVEV (reference sequence). Trimming left V 6 bases short and J 4 bases short, with 17 bases between. The DNA for the CDR3 is TGTGCCAGCAGCTCACCAGTCAGGCGTGCAGATACGCAGTATTTT. Residues: CASSSPVRRADTQYF.

The chain carries TRBV27 and TRBJ2-2; D possibly matches TRBD1 or TRBD2 (6 bases each). The V gene lost 6 bases and the J gene lost 1 base, with 15 bases spanning the gap. This CDR3 region has 16 residues. Germline lookup yields CDR1 MNHEY and CDR2 SMNVEV (reference sequence). CDR3 DNA sequence: TGTGCCAGCAGGGGGGGCTGGTCAGAGAACACCGGGGAGCTGTTTTTT. Protein product: CASRGGWSENTGELFF.

Written as DNA, the CDR3 is TGTGCCAGCAGCTTTCACTTGACAGATCACGAGCAGTACTTC. As protein: CASSFHLTDHEQYF. The rearrangement links TRBV27 to TRBJ2-7, with D tentatively TRBD1 (5 bases). The V gene's germline CDR1 is MNHEY and CDR2 SMNVEV (reference sequence). The V end was cut by 6 bases, the J end by 5 bases, with 17 bases between. The CDR3 is made up of 14 amino acids.

The chain uses TRBV11-2 and TRBJ2-7; 7 nucleotides align to TRBD1. J gave up 5 bases and V 5 bases, and 12 bases lay outside the gene matches. Germline values: CDR1 SGHAT, CDR2 FQNNGV. CDR3 length: 15 amino acids. CDR3 region: CASSVLGGAGDEQYF. CDR3 in DNA: TGTGCCAGCAGCGTACTAGGGGGCGCCGGAGACGAGCAGTACTTC.

CDR3 sequence (DNA): TGTGCCAGCAGCTCCCGGCGACTAGCGGGAGGTCCGTATACGCAGTATTTT. Its protein product is CASSSRRLAGGPYTQYF. The chain employs TRBV7-8 and TRBJ2-3, with 13 bases matching TRBD2. The germline CDR1 and CDR2 sequences are SGHVS and FQNEAQ. The CDR3 is 17 amino acids. The junction had 11 bases not matched to a gene; V was cut back by 4 bases and J by 7 bases.

V and J are TRBV7-9 and TRBJ2-7, with D hard to call. With 3 bases removed from V and 6 bases from J, the gap between germline ends came to 12 bases. The germline gives CDR1 SEHNR, CDR2 FQNEAQ (reference sequence). The CDR3 is made up of 13 amino acids. CDR3 loop: CASSFPMAREQYF. In DNA form, the CDR3 reads TGTGCCAGCAGCTTCCCGATGGCCCGCGAGCAGTACTTC. The full variable domain, with the rest looked up from reference TRBV7-9 and TRBJ2-7, is DTGVSQNPRHKITKRGQNVTFRCDPISEHNRLYWYRQTLGQGPEFLTYFQNEAQLEKSRLLSDRFSAERPKGSFSTLEIQRTEQGDSAMYLCASSFPMAREQYFGPGTRLTVT.

V usage is TRBV5-1 and J usage is TRBJ2-7, with 12 bases that match TRBD2. The germline V gene has CDR1 SGHRS and CDR2 YFSETQ. After removal of 0 bases from V and 5 bases from J, the junction contained 3 bases not matched to a gene. The CDR3 has 15 residues. This CDR3 is CASSLGLAGVDEQYF. CDR3 DNA: TGCGCCAGCAGCTTGGGACTAGCGGGAGTGGACGAGCAGTACTTC.

The chain recombines TRBV27 with TRBJ1-1; no clear D gene. This CDR3 has 13 residues. Per the germline V gene, CDR1 is MNHEY and CDR2 is SMNVEV (reference sequence). V was clipped by 2 bases and J by 6 bases, with 10 bases between them. As DNA, the CDR3 is TGTGCCAGCAGTTTAATATGGGAGGCTGAAGCTTTCTTT. As protein: CASSLIWEAEAFF.

J is TRBJ2-5 and V is TRBV7-8, with a possible D match to TRBD2 (6 bases). Near its end, the DNA agrees better with TRBJ2-7, so the J call may be wrong. Germline V gene lookup returns CDR1 SGHVS and CDR2 FQNEAQ. CDR3 length: 13 residues. CDR3 region: CASSSDRGYEQYF. The CDR3, as DNA: TGTGCCAGCAGCTCCGACCGGGGGTACGAGCAGTACTTC.

By its share, this clone is medium-sized. The V call is TRBV9, the J call TRBJ2-1; a weak D match, TRBD2 (7 bases). V was trimmed by 2 bases and J by 7 bases, leaving 22 bases between them. This CDR3 is built from 17 residues. Per the germline V gene, CDR1 is SGDLS and CDR2 is YYNGEE. The CDR3 here is CASSVLGGGGPRNEQFF. In nucleotides, the CDR3 is TGTGCCAGCAGCGTCCTAGGAGGGGGAGGGCCTCGGAATGAGCAGTTCTTC. Combining the CDR3 with reference TRBV9 and TRBJ2-1 gives the whole variable domain DSGVTQTPKHLITATGQRVTLRCSPRSGDLSVYWYQQSLDQGLQFLIQYYNGEERAKGNILERFSAQQFPDLHSELNLSSLELGDSALYFCASSVLGGGGPRNEQFFGPGTRLTVL.

The chain couples TRBV11-2 to TRBJ2-5; 8 bases are a match to TRBD1. This CDR3 is 18 amino acids long. The germline V gene has CDR1 SGHAT and CDR2 FQNNGV. V lost 6 bases, J lost 3 bases, and 18 bases stayed unmatched. This chain's CDR3 is CASRKEGPGGARKETQYF. CDR3 DNA: TGTGCCAGCAGGAAAGAGGGTCCAGGGGGCGCCCGAAAAGAGACCCAGTACTTC. The variable domain in full, completed from reference TRBV11-2 and TRBJ2-5, reads EAGVAQSPRYKIIEKRQSVAFWCNPISGHATLYWYQQILGQGPKLLIQFQNNGVVDDSQLPKDRFSAERLKGVDSTLKIQPAKLEDSAVYLCASRKEGPGGARKETQYFGPGTRLLVL.

The V call is TRBV4-1, the J call TRBJ2-5; the match to TRBD2 covers 10 bases. CDR1 and CDR2 from the germline V gene are MGHRA and YSYEKL. J lost 0 bases, V lost 4 bases, and 8 bases had no gene match. The CDR3 is 17 amino acids. In nucleotides, the CDR3 is TGCGCCAGCAGCCCCTCCCTAGCGGGAGTTCACCAAGAGACCCAGTACTTC. Translation: CASSPSLAGVHQETQYF.